The 28 T cell receptor beta chains below were found in one sample sequenced in a study of blood T cell repertoires in COVID-19. Sequenced by immunoSEQ multiplex PCR; TCRdb stores in-frame clones only, minus some. The sample lists about 130,000 clones, 70% to 90% seen once, with roughly 2.2% in the top ten. Sequencing used PBMCs or T cells enriched from blood (not recorded which). These receptors all come from a woman aged 50 to 65 who had recovered from COVID-19.

The chain links TRBV27 to TRBJ1-5, with no clear D. V gave up 3 bases and J gave up 3 bases, with 3 bases separating them. The CDR3 totals 12 residues. CDR1 is MNHEY, CDR2 SMNVEV, per germline (reference sequence). The CDR3 sequence: CASSFHNQPQHF. For the CDR3, the DNA is TGTGCCAGCAGTTTCCACAATCAGCCCCAGCATTTT.

The rearrangement links TRBV6-5 to TRBJ1-1, with 12 bases identical to TRBD1. This CDR3 has 15 amino acids. Germline V gene lookup returns CDR1 MNHEY and CDR2 SVGAGI. Trimming took 6 bases from V and 5 from J; bases not matched to a gene: 7. DNA of the CDR3: TGTGCCAGCAGCCAGGGACAGGGGGCGATAACTGAAGCTTTCTTT. It codes for CASSQGQGAITEAFF.

The V and J genes are TRBV7-2 and TRBJ1-2; D may be TRBD1 (5 bases). V was cut by 4 bases and J by 4 bases, with 13 bases left in between. CDR1 is SGHTA, CDR2 FQGNSA, per germline. CDR3 length: 14 amino acids. CDR3 residues: CASSWTGGPYGYTF. As DNA, the CDR3 is TGTGCCAGCAGCTGGACCGGGGGTCCCTATGGCTACACCTTC.

The gene calls are TRBV4-1 and TRBJ1-1; possible D gene TRBD1, 6 bases. The V gene's germline CDR1 is MGHRA and CDR2 YSYEKL. Trimming stripped 1 base from V and 4 bases from J, with 7 bases between. This CDR3 is 13 amino acids long. The CDR3 sequence: CASSQVGATEAFF. The DNA for the CDR3 is TGCGCCAGCAGCCAAGTGGGGGCCACTGAAGCTTTCTTT.

The J gene is TRBJ2-7, the V gene TRBV5-1, with 7 nucleotides matching TRBD1. Per the germline V gene, CDR1 is SGHRS and CDR2 is YFSETQ. CDR3 length: 14 amino acids. V gave up 4 bases and J gave up 3 bases; unmatched junction bases: 7. Written as DNA, the CDR3 is TGCGCCAGCAGCGTCGGGACAGCCAACTACGAGCAGTACTTC. It specifies CASSVGTANYEQYF. Full variable domain (remainder filled in from reference TRBV5-1 and TRBJ2-7): KAGVTQTPRYLIKTRGQQVTLSCSPISGHRSVSWYQQTPGQGLQFLFEYFSETQRNKGNFPGRFSGRQFSNSRSEMNVSTLELGDSALYLCASSVGTANYEQYFGPGTRLTVT.

V is TRBV18 and J is TRBJ1-5; a possible D gene is TRBD1 (5 bases). The CDR3 totals 14 residues. The germline V gene has CDR1 KGHSH and CDR2 LQKENI. V was pared by 2 bases and J by 5 bases, with 10 bases between. In DNA form, the CDR3 reads TGTGCCAGCTCACCAGGGCAGGGCTATCAGCCCCAGCATTTT. It yields the protein CASSPGQGYQPQHF.

V is TRBV5-1 and J is TRBJ1-5; 8 bases map to TRBD1. From germline, CDR1 is SGHRS and CDR2 YFSETQ. V lost 0 bases to trimming and J lost 5 bases; unmatched junction nucleotides: 4. The CDR3 totals 15 residues. The CDR3 region has the DNA TGCGCCAGCAGCTTGGTCGCAGGGGGCGATCAGCCCCAGCATTTT. Protein sequence: CASSLVAGGDQPQHF. Based on the CDR3 plus reference TRBV5-1 and TRBJ1-5, the full variable domain is KAGVTQTPRYLIKTRGQQVTLSCSPISGHRSVSWYQQTPGQGLQFLFEYFSETQRNKGNFPGRFSGRQFSNSRSEMNVSTLELGDSALYLCASSLVAGGDQPQHFGDGTRLSIL.

The chain couples TRBV3-1 (or the pseudogene TRBV3-2) to TRBJ1-2, with a tentative D call TRBD1 (5 bases). Trimming shortened V by 6 bases and J by 7 bases, and 18 bases separated the two germline ends. Germline CDR1 and CDR2: LGHDT and YNNKEL (reference sequence). The CDR3 extends over 14 amino acids. The CDR3 is CASRPDGGKGGYTF. Written as DNA, the CDR3 is TGTGCCAGCAGACCAGACGGGGGTAAGGGTGGCTACACCTTC.

The V and J genes are TRBV10-1 and TRBJ1-1; D is unclear. Germline V gene data show CDR1 as WNHNN and CDR2 as SYGVQD (reference sequence). The CDR3 is 15 residues long. Trimming shortened V by 0 bases and J by 7 bases, and 15 bases separated the two germline ends. CDR3 in DNA: TGCGCCAGCAGTGAGTCTACGTCCAGCAGAGGTGAAGCTTTCTTT. Its translation: CASSESTSSRGEAFF.

The chain is built from TRBV6-5 and TRBJ1-2; D is uncertain. Trimming pared 2 bases from V and 0 bases from J, leaving 7 bases between. The CDR3 has 14 amino acids. The germline gives CDR1 MNHEY, CDR2 SVGAGI. CDR3: CASSYGLANYGYTF. The CDR3 DNA follows: TGTGCCAGCAGTTACGGTTTAGCTAACTATGGCTACACCTTC.

The V gene is TRBV6-2 or TRBV6-3, the J gene TRBJ2-7; tentative D call: TRBD1 (5 bases). The CDR3 consists of 14 residues. Trimming left V 5 bases short and J 0 bases short, with 11 bases between. Germline loops: CDR1 MNHEY, CDR2 SVGEGT. The CDR3 DNA is TGTGCCAGCAGTAAGACAGTGAACTCCTACGAGCAGTACTTC. Protein sequence: CASSKTVNSYEQYF.

This chain joins TRBV30 and TRBJ2-2, with 8 bases matching TRBD1. This CDR3 spans 19 amino acids. With V trimmed by 1 base and J by 1 base, 14 bases remained unmatched. Per germline, CDR1 GTSNPN and CDR2 SVGIG (reference sequence). CDR3 amino acids: CAWSGPTGANSLNTGELFF. The CDR3 DNA reads TGTGCCTGGAGTGGACCGACAGGGGCCAACTCATTGAACACCGGGGAGCTGTTTTTT.

V and J are TRBV6-5 and TRBJ2-7; maybe TRBD2 (5 bases). Germline lookup yields CDR1 MNHEY and CDR2 SVGAGI. This CDR3 has 14 amino acids. V was trimmed by 2 bases and J by 5 bases, leaving 13 bases between them. The CDR3 nucleotides are TGTGCCAGCAGTTACACGGGGTCCTCGGACGAGCAGTACTTC. This encodes CASSYTGSSDEQYF.

The V call is TRBV11-2, the J call TRBJ1-1, with 9 nucleotides matching TRBD1. V dropped 0 bases and J dropped 1; count of bases not matched to a gene: 9. The CDR3 totals 18 residues. Germline values: CDR1 SGHAT, CDR2 FQNNGV. The CDR3: CASSLDGAGDRANTEAFF. The CDR3 DNA reads TGTGCCAGCAGCTTAGATGGGGCCGGGGACAGGGCGAACACTGAAGCTTTCTTT.

The chain joins TRBV7-3 to TRBJ2-3; D is possibly TRBD2 (5 bases). The germline V and J ends were trimmed by 5 bases and 4 bases, with 10 bases remaining between them. The CDR3 has 13 residues. The germline gives CDR1 SGHTA, CDR2 FQGTGA. This CDR3 reads CASSHGVPDTQYF. CDR3 in DNA: TGTGCCAGCAGCCACGGGGTACCAGATACGCAGTATTTT. Using reference TRBV7-3 and TRBJ2-3 for the parts outside the CDR3, the full variable domain is GAGVSQTPSNKVTEKGKYVELRCDPISGHTALYWYRQSLGQGPEFLIYFQGTGAADDSGLPNDRFFAVRPEGSVSTLKIQRTERGDSAVYLCASSHGVPDTQYFGPGTRLTVL.

The chain has TRBV5-6 and TRBJ2-7; D is undetermined. Per the germline V gene, CDR1 is SGHDT and CDR2 is YYEEEE. This CDR3 has 15 amino acids. V was trimmed by 0 bases and J by 0 bases, leaving 10 bases between them. CDR3 loop: CASSLVGFGSYEQYF. The CDR3 DNA reads TGTGCCAGCAGCTTGGTGGGCTTCGGCTCCTACGAGCAGTACTTC. The full variable domain, rest sourced from reference TRBV5-6 and TRBJ2-7, is DAGVTQSPTHLIKTRGQQVTLRCSPKSGHDTVSWYQQALGQGPQFIFQYYEEEERQRGNFPDRFSGHQFPNYSSELNVNALLLGDSALYLCASSLVGFGSYEQYFGPGTRLTVT.

The chain carries TRBV27 and TRBJ1-2; D may be TRBD1 (5 bases). CDR1 is MNHEY, CDR2 SMNVEV, per germline (reference sequence). The V end was cut by 3 bases, the J end by 2 bases, with 7 bases between. The CDR3 loop spans 13 amino acids. The CDR3: CASSFTGNYGYTF. DNA of the CDR3: TGTGCCAGCAGTTTCACAGGAAACTATGGCTACACCTTC.

DNA for the CDR3: TGTGCCAGCAGGTCGGGAAGCTCTGGGGCCAACGTCCTGACTTTC. Its protein is CASRSGSSGANVLTF. The chain joins TRBV7-3 to TRBJ2-6; TRBD2 is a possible D gene (5 bases). The germline gives CDR1 SGHTA, CDR2 FQGTGA. Deletions cut 6 bases from V and 0 bases from J, with 9 bases between. This CDR3 comprises 15 residues. Full variable domain (missing parts from reference TRBV7-3 and TRBJ2-6): GAGVSQTPSNKVTEKGKYVELRCDPISGHTALYWYRQSLGQGPEFLIYFQGTGAADDSGLPNDRFFAVRPEGSVSTLKIQRTERGDSAVYLCASRSGSSGANVLTFGAGSRLTVL.

This rearrangement joins TRBV5-4 to TRBJ2-5; D is unclear. Trimming took off 2 bases at V and 0 bases at J, with 11 bases between the two ends. The CDR3 contains 15 residues. Germline V CDR1 and CDR2: SGHNT, YYREEE (reference sequence). CDR3 sequence reads: CASSFTGGNQETQYF. The CDR3, as DNA: TGTGCCAGCAGCTTCACTGGCGGAAACCAAGAGACCCAGTACTTC.

The chain links TRBV15 to TRBJ1-3; 10 positions agree with TRBD1. With 1 base clipped from V and 7 bases from J, the junction kept 10 bases outside the gene matches. Germline V gene lookup returns CDR1 LNHNV and CDR2 YYDKDF (reference sequence). The CDR3 is 17 amino acids. In DNA form, the CDR3 reads TGTGCCACCAGCAGAGGCTCCGGGGACAGGGGAGGTAACACCATATATTTT. Its protein is CATSRGSGDRGGNTIYF.

This rearrangement joins TRBV30 to TRBJ1-1; possibly TRBD1 for D (6 bases). V dropped 4 bases and J dropped 0 bases, with 12 bases sitting between them. Per germline, CDR1 GTSNPN and CDR2 SVGIG (reference sequence). This CDR3 has 14 amino acids. This CDR3 reads CAWNEGQLNTEAFF. CDR3 DNA: TGTGCCTGGAACGAAGGACAGTTGAACACTGAAGCTTTCTTT.

The rearrangement uses TRBV27 and TRBJ1-6; D perhaps matches TRBD1 (6 bases). CDR1 is MNHEY, CDR2 SMNVEV, per germline (reference sequence). The CDR3 extends over 17 amino acids. Trimming took 7 bases from V and 7 from J, leaving 23 bases between them. CDR3 sequence reads: CASTTWGGHLSNSPLHF. The CDR3 nucleotides read TGTGCCAGCACAACATGGGGGGGACATTTATCGAATTCACCCCTCCACTTT.

This clone was detected once. A read error may account for a junction end that differs from germline. This chain connects TRBV11-3 to TRBJ1-1; 7 bases fit TRBD1. CDR3 length equals 13 residues. The germline V gene encodes CDR1 SGHNT and CDR2 YENEEA. Written as DNA, the CDR3 is TGTGCCAGCAGCTTAGGTATTGGCCGACAGGGTCTCTTT. Protein sequence: CASSLGIGRQGLF.

The genes are TRBV2 and TRBJ1-5, with D possibly being TRBD1 (6 bases). Germline lookup yields CDR1 SNHLY and CDR2 FYNNEI. Trimming took off 9 bases at V and 1 base at J, with 13 bases between the two ends. The CDR3 extends over 14 amino acids. The CDR3 DNA reads as TGTGCCAGTCTAGGGGGATTCAGCAATCAGCCCCAGCATTTT. It specifies CASLGGFSNQPQHF.

The chain joins TRBV2 to TRBJ1-1; D is perhaps TRBD1 (6 bases). The CDR3 covers 13 residues. Germline loops: CDR1 SNHLY, CDR2 FYNNEI. Trimming took 6 bases from V and 5 from J, leaving 13 bases between them. CDR3 nucleotides: TGTGCCAGCAGACAGGGATACCAGACTGAAGCTTTCTTT. The encoded protein is CASRQGYQTEAFF.

This clone was seen once. The genes are TRBV7-9 and TRBJ2-7, with 9 bases lining up with TRBD2. J gave up 5 bases and V 2 bases, and 13 bases lay outside the gene matches. The CDR3 extends over 17 amino acids. Germline CDR1 and CDR2: SEHNR and FQNEAQ (reference sequence). In DNA form, the CDR3 reads TGTGCCAGCAGCTTATCTCTAGCGGGGCCAAAGCCCCACGAGCAGTACTTC. Its translation: CASSLSLAGPKPHEQYF.

The chain carries TRBV20-1 and TRBJ2-7; the match to TRBD1 covers 9 bases. The V and J ends lost 3 bases and 0 bases, in that order; junction bases with no gene match: 6. The CDR3 sequence is 15 residues long. Germline assignment: CDR1 DFQATT and CDR2 SNEGSKA (reference sequence). CDR3 protein: CSASRDRAVSYEQYF. In DNA form, the CDR3 reads TGCAGTGCTAGTAGGGACAGGGCCGTCTCCTACGAGCAGTACTTC.

J is TRBJ1-1 and V is TRBV7-9, with D perhaps matching TRBD1 (5 bases). The CDR3 runs to 18 residues. CDR1 is SEHNR and CDR2 is FQNEAQ in the germline V gene (reference sequence). Trimming took 5 bases from V and 3 from J, leaving 25 bases between them. The DNA for the CDR3 is TGTGCCAGCAGCGACCCCTCCCTCGACGGGGGAGGACACACTGAAGCTTTCTTT. Translated, it gives CASSDPSLDGGGHTEAFF.